This record concerns one T cell receptor (beta chain) sequence. Antigen specificity is unknown. The sample is drawn from a study of long-term antiretroviral therapy in people with HIV. About the research overall: It was about a decade after the earliest samples that the 2015 immediate-ART recommendation appeared.

The V and J ends lost 5 bases and 1 base respectively, with 8 bases between them. The CDR3 is 13 amino acids. Germline-derived CDR1 and CDR2 are MNHEY and SVGAGI. Run at survey level, the immunoSEQ assay was version v3.0. Sequenced by immunoSEQ multiplex PCR; TCRdb stores in-frame clones only, minus some. The sample gives tens of thousands of clones, more than 80% of which show up once; under 7% is in the top ten. Going into DNA extraction, samples held about 0.85-11 million cryopreserved PBMC. The study, taken as a whole, reports: Sampling of blood ran from about 2004 to 2018, and older ART regimens were possibly in use. Following ART, diversity rose but still fell short of transplant donor controls.

The input for sequencing was unsorted PBMCs, taken 3.1 years after starting antiretroviral therapy. This clonotype was sampled from a woman aged 45-65 years with HIV. The chain uses TRBV6-5 and TRBJ2-5; the D gene is possibly TRBD2 (6 bases). The CDR3 bases are TGTGCCAGCAGTCTACTAGCCCAAGAGACCCAGTACTTC. Translation: CASSLLAQETQYF.